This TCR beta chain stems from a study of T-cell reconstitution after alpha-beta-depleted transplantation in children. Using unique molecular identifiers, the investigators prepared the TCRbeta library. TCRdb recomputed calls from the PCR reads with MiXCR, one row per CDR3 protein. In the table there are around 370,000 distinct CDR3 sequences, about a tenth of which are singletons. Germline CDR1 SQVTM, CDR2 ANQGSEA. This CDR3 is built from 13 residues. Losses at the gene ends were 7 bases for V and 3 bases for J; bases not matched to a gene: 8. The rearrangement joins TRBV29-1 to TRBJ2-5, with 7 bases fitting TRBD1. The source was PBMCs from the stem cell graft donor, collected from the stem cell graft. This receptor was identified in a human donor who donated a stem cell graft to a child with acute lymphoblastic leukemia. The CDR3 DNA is TGCAGCGCTCCGGGACAGAGAGAAGAGACCCAGTACTTC. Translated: CSAPGQREETQYF.